Listed below are T cell receptor beta chains from one sample, sequenced in a study of blood T cell repertoires in COVID-19. TCRdb's copy holds only in-frame clones and misses some; the assay was immunoSEQ multiplex PCR. The sample carries approximately 170,000 clones, about 88% recorded once. The sequenced sample was peripheral blood. These TCRs come from a man aged 55 to 70 with active or convalescent COVID-19. CDR3s include the opening cysteine and the closing phenylalanine or tryptophan. The D gene is left open where the match is weak. A clone size is listed for some rows: how often the clone was seen (once, few, many), or a class if it is expanded.

clone_size: .; d_call: .; j_call: TRBJ1-1; v_call: TRBV15; cdr3_aa: CATSRPSRENTEAFF; cdr3_nt: TGTGCCACCAGCAGACCAAGCAGGGAGAACACTGAAGCTTTCTTT
clone_size: once; d_call: TRBD2; j_call: TRBJ2-1; v_call: TRBV3-1/TRBV3-2; cdr3_aa: CASSPWSSGSRDEQFF; cdr3_nt: TGTGCCAGCAGCCCTTGGAGTAGCGGGAGTAGGGATGAGCAGTTCTTC
clone_size: .; d_call: TRBD1; j_call: TRBJ2-1; v_call: TRBV4-1; cdr3_aa: CASSHPGDRVHYNEQFF; cdr3_nt: TGCGCCAGCAGCCACCCAGGGGACAGGGTTCACTACAATGAGCAGTTCTTC
clone_size: .; d_call: TRBD1; j_call: TRBJ1-5; v_call: TRBV27; cdr3_aa: CASSQDRRYQPQHF; cdr3_nt: TGTGCCAGCAGTCAGGACAGGAGATATCAGCCCCAGCATTTT
clone_size: .; d_call: .; j_call: TRBJ1-2; v_call: TRBV5-1; cdr3_aa: CASSGWGGADGYTF; cdr3_nt: TGCGCCAGCAGCGGTTGGGGGGGCGCGGATGGCTACACCTTC
clone_size: few; d_call: .; j_call: TRBJ1-1; v_call: TRBV21-1; cdr3_aa: CASSKRTGNLILNTEAFF; cdr3_nt: TGTGCCAGCAGCAAACGGACAGGGAACCTAATTTTGAACACTGAAGCTTTCTTT
clone_size: once; d_call: TRBD1; j_call: TRBJ1-4; v_call: TRBV10-1; cdr3_aa: CASSTGGENEKLFF; cdr3_nt: TGCGCCAGCAGTACAGGGGGAGAGAACGAAAAACTGTTTTTT
clone_size: .; d_call: TRBD2; j_call: TRBJ2-6; v_call: TRBV4-1; cdr3_aa: CASSPWRRGRGSSGANVLTF; cdr3_nt: TGCGCCAGCAGCCCCTGGCGGAGAGGGAGGGGAAGCTCTGGGGCCAACGTCCTGACTTTC
clone_size: few; d_call: .; j_call: TRBJ1-1; v_call: TRBV14; cdr3_aa: CASSQVMRTEAFF; cdr3_nt: TGTGCCAGCAGCCAGGTTATGAGGACTGAAGCTTTCTTT
clone_size: .; d_call: TRBD2; j_call: TRBJ2-7; v_call: TRBV5-1; cdr3_aa: CASSFSGGEQYF; cdr3_nt: TGCGCCAGCAGCTTTAGCGGGGGCGAGCAGTACTTC
clone_size: few; d_call: .; j_call: TRBJ1-2; v_call: TRBV14; cdr3_aa: CASSQDWGHGNGYTF; cdr3_nt: TGTGCCAGCAGCCAAGATTGGGGACACGGCAATGGCTACACCTTC